A selection of T cell receptor beta chains follows, all from one sample in a study of blood T cell repertoires in COVID-19. Clones were read by immunoSEQ multiplex PCR, and TCRdb kept only the in-frame ones, dropping some. The sample includes fewer than 150,000 clones, around three quarters seen only once; the top ten take 9.5% to 14%. Sequencing input: peripheral blood. These receptors were obtained from a human donor in a cohort sampled during active COVID-19. CDR3s include the opening cysteine and the closing phenylalanine or tryptophan. Each record gives: CDR3 protein, CDR3 length, J gene, V gene.

CDR3 protein: CASETVNYGYTF; CDR3 length: 12; J gene: TRBJ1-2; V gene: TRBV2
CDR3 protein: CASSLVSQGRDQPQHF; CDR3 length: 16; J gene: TRBJ1-5; V gene: TRBV5-6
CDR3 protein: CASSLELDSSYGYTF; CDR3 length: 15; J gene: TRBJ1-2; V gene: TRBV7-9
CDR3 protein: CASSPRETQYF; CDR3 length: 11; J gene: TRBJ2-5; V gene: TRBV6-2/TRBV6-3
CDR3 protein: CASRASISGNTIYF; CDR3 length: 14; J gene: TRBJ1-3; V gene: TRBV6-5
CDR3 protein: CASSQGQTSPSSPYTQYF; CDR3 length: 18; J gene: TRBJ2-3; V gene: TRBV4-1
CDR3 protein: CASQGVSYNEQFF; CDR3 length: 13; J gene: TRBJ2-1; V gene: TRBV14
CDR3 protein: CSGAGQGVNTEAFF; CDR3 length: 14; J gene: TRBJ1-1; V gene: TRBV29-1
CDR3 protein: CASSLAGQGALKLFF; CDR3 length: 15; J gene: TRBJ1-4; V gene: TRBV5-5
CDR3 protein: CASSQTITQDTQYF; CDR3 length: 14; J gene: TRBJ2-3; V gene: TRBV5-1
CDR3 protein: CASSFQQGASPLHF; CDR3 length: 14; J gene: TRBJ1-6; V gene: TRBV5-6
CDR3 protein: CAWSYPSTRTDFLSGNTIYF; CDR3 length: 20; J gene: TRBJ1-3; V gene: TRBV30
CDR3 protein: CASSLGVSGREETQYF; CDR3 length: 16; J gene: TRBJ2-5; V gene: TRBV5-4
CDR3 protein: CASSLRTGGQYNEQFF; CDR3 length: 16; J gene: TRBJ2-1; V gene: TRBV5-4
CDR3 protein: CASSYSPGVSYEQYF; CDR3 length: 15; J gene: TRBJ2-7; V gene: TRBV6-5
CDR3 protein: CASSDPWTVSYEQYF; CDR3 length: 15; J gene: TRBJ2-7; V gene: TRBV6-1
CDR3 protein: CASSPGTGGLVYGYTF; CDR3 length: 16; J gene: TRBJ1-2; V gene: TRBV5-6
CDR3 protein: CATGERGSYNEQFF; CDR3 length: 14; J gene: TRBJ2-1; V gene: TRBV19
CDR3 protein: CATSRDVGQGARLAKNIQYF; CDR3 length: 20; J gene: TRBJ2-4; V gene: TRBV15
CDR3 protein: CASSPGTAETQYF; CDR3 length: 13; J gene: TRBJ2-5; V gene: TRBV27
CDR3 protein: CASSLYGTGYNEQFF; CDR3 length: 15; J gene: TRBJ2-1; V gene: TRBV27
CDR3 protein: CASRPGQGAGELFF; CDR3 length: 14; J gene: TRBJ2-2; V gene: TRBV2
CDR3 protein: CASRAPRQGNTEAFF; CDR3 length: 15; J gene: TRBJ1-1; V gene: TRBV6-6
CDR3 protein: CASSIGGGSKQPQHF; CDR3 length: 15; J gene: TRBJ1-5; V gene: TRBV19
CDR3 protein: CASSLASGGLEAFF; CDR3 length: 14; J gene: TRBJ1-1; V gene: TRBV11-2
CDR3 protein: CASSLGGGSNTEAFF; CDR3 length: 15; J gene: TRBJ1-1; V gene: TRBV11-2
CDR3 protein: CASSSIRTGGDYGYTF; CDR3 length: 16; J gene: TRBJ1-2; V gene: TRBV11-2
CDR3 protein: CASTPVWETGVPHEQYF; CDR3 length: 17; J gene: TRBJ2-7; V gene: TRBV6-4
CDR3 protein: CASSPDRGSPLHF; CDR3 length: 13; J gene: TRBJ1-6; V gene: TRBV19
CDR3 protein: CASSLGTGTVGELFF; CDR3 length: 15; J gene: TRBJ2-2; V gene: TRBV11-2
CDR3 protein: CASSQGTVYQETQYF; CDR3 length: 15; J gene: TRBJ2-5; V gene: TRBV4-1
CDR3 protein: CATSKDFAGAGADTQYF; CDR3 length: 17; J gene: TRBJ2-3; V gene: TRBV15
CDR3 protein: CASSYGSTNYGYTF; CDR3 length: 14; J gene: TRBJ1-2; V gene: TRBV6-5
CDR3 protein: CASSQSRAGGDTQYF; CDR3 length: 15; J gene: TRBJ2-3; V gene: TRBV23-1
CDR3 protein: CAISEETGVGYEQYF; CDR3 length: 15; J gene: TRBJ2-7; V gene: TRBV10-3
CDR3 protein: CASNPGQGNTEAFF; CDR3 length: 14; J gene: TRBJ1-1; V gene: TRBV6-5
CDR3 protein: CASSHEGSGSFF; CDR3 length: 12; J gene: TRBJ1-1; V gene: TRBV3-1/TRBV3-2
CDR3 protein: CASRLVGGDSPLHF; CDR3 length: 14; J gene: TRBJ1-6; V gene: TRBV6-5
CDR3 protein: CASSAWGQGLGADTQYF; CDR3 length: 17; J gene: TRBJ2-3; V gene: TRBV6-1
CDR3 protein: CASEDTEAFF; CDR3 length: 10; J gene: TRBJ1-1; V gene: TRBV2
CDR3 protein: CASSLTDRQPQHF; CDR3 length: 13; J gene: TRBJ1-5; V gene: TRBV7-2
CDR3 protein: CASSLAPIQGGEQFF; CDR3 length: 15; J gene: TRBJ2-1; V gene: TRBV7-9
CDR3 protein: CASTTKGTQGGNQPQHF; CDR3 length: 17; J gene: TRBJ1-5; V gene: TRBV19
CDR3 protein: CASSYQEGTEAFF; CDR3 length: 13; J gene: TRBJ1-1; V gene: TRBV6-6
CDR3 protein: CASSSDSIRSYEQYF; CDR3 length: 15; J gene: TRBJ2-7; V gene: TRBV7-9
CDR3 protein: CASSNGILHGYTF; CDR3 length: 13; J gene: TRBJ1-2; V gene: TRBV5-1
CDR3 protein: CASSLGTGATGELFF; CDR3 length: 15; J gene: TRBJ2-2; V gene: TRBV27
CDR3 protein: CASSHAPGLAGPRSSYEQYF; CDR3 length: 20; J gene: TRBJ2-7; V gene: TRBV4-1
CDR3 protein: CASSIDRGAVSTDTQYF; CDR3 length: 17; J gene: TRBJ2-3; V gene: TRBV19